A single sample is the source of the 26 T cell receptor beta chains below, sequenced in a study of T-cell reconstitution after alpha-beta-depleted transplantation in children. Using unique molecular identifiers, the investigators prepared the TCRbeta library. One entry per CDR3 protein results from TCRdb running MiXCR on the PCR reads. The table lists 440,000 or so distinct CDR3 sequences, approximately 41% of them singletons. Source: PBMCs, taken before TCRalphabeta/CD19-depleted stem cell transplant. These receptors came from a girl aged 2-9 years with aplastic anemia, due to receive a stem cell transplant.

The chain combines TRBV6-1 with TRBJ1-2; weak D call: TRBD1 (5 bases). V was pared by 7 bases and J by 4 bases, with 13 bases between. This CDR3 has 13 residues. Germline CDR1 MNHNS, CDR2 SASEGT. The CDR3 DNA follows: TGTGCCAGCACCCGACAGCGGAGCTATGGCTACACCTTC. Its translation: CASTRQRSYGYTF.

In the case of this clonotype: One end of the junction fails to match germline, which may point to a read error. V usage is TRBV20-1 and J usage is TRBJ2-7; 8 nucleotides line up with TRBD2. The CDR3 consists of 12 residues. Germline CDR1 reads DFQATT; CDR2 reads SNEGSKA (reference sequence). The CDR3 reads CSARLAPYDEHF. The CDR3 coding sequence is TGCAGTGCCAGACTAGCGCCCTATGACGAACACTTC.

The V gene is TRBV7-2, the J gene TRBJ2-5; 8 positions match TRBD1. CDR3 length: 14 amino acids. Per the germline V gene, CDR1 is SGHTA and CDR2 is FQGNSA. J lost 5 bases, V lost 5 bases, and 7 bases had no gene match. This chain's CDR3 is CASSRDRFVETQYF. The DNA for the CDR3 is TGTGCCAGCAGCCGGGACAGGTTTGTGGAGACCCAGTACTTC.

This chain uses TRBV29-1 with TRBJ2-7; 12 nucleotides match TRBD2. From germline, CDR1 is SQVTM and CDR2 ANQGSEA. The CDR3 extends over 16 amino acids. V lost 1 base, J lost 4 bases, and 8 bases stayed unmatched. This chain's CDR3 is CSVEGRTSGMGYEQYF. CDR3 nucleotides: TGCAGCGTTGAAGGCCGGACTAGCGGGATGGGATACGAGCAGTACTTC.

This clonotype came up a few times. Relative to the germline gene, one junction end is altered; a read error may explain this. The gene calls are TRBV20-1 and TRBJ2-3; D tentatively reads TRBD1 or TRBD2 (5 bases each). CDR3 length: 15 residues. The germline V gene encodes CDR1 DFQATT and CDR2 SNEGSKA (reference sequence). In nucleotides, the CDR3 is TGCAGTGGTAGACCCCGGGGCAGGGACACAGATACGCAGTATTTT. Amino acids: CSGRPRGRDTDTQYF.

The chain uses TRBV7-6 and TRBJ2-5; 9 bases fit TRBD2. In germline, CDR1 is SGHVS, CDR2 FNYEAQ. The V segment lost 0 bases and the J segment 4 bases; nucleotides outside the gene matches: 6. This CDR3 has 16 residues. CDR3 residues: CASSLAGGGDGETQYF. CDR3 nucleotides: TGTGCCAGCAGCTTAGCGGGCGGGGGGGACGGAGAGACCCAGTACTTC.

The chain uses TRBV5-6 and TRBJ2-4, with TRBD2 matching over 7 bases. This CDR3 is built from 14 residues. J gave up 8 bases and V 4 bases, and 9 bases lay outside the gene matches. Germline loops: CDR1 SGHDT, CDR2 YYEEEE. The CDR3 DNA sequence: TGTGCCAGCAGCCGCCGGGACCGGGGGGACATTCAGTACTTC. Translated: CASSRRDRGDIQYF.

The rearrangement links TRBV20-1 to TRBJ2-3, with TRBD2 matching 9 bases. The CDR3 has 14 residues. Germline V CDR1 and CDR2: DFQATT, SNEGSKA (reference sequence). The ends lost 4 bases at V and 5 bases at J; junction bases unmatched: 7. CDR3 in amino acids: CSAKERGVRDTQYF. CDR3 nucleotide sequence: TGCAGTGCTAAGGAGCGGGGGGTGAGAGATACGCAGTATTTT.

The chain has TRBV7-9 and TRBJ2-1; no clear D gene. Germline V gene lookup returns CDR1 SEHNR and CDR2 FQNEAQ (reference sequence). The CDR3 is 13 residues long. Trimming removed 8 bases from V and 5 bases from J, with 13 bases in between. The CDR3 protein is CASGTYSNNEQFF. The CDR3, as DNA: TGTGCCAGCGGCACCTACAGCAACAATGAGCAGTTCTTC.

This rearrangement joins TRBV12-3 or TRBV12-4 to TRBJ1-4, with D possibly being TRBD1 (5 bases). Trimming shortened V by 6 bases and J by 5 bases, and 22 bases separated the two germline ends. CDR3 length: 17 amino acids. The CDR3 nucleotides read TGTGCCAGCAGCCCCGATCCGGGTGGGGGAAGGAATGAAAAACTGTTTTTT. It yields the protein CASSPDPGGGRNEKLFF.

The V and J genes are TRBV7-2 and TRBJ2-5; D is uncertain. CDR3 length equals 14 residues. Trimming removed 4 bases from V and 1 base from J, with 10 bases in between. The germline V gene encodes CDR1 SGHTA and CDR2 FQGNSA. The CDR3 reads CASSYARTQETQYF. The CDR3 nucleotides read TGTGCCAGCAGCTACGCCAGGACCCAAGAGACCCAGTACTTC.

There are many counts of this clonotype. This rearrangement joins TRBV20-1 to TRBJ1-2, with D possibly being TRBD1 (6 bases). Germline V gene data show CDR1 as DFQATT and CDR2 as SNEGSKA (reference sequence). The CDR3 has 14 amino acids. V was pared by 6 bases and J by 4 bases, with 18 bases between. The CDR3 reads CSAIWGTLLYGYTF. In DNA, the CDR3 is TGCAGTGCGATCTGGGGGACACTCCTCTATGGCTACACCTTC.

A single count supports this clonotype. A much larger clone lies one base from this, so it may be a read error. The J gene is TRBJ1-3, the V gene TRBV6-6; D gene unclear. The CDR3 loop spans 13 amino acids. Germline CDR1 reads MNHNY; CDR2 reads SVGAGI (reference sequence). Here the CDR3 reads CASMKDSGNTIHF. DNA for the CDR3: TGTGCCAGCATGAAGGACTCTGGAAACACCATACATTTT.

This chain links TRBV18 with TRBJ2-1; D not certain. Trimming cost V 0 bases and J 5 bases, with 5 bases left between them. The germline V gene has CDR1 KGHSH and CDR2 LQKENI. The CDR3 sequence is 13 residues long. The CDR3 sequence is CASSPPDDNEQFF. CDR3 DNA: TGTGCCAGCTCACCACCAGACGACAATGAGCAGTTCTTC.

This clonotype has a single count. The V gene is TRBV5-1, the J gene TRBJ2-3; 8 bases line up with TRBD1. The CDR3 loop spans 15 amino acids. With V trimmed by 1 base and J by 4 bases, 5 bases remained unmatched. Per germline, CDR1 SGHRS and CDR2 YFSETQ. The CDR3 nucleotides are TGCGCCAGCAGCTTGTTGGGACAGGAGTCAGATACGCAGTATTTT. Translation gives CASSLLGQESDTQYF.

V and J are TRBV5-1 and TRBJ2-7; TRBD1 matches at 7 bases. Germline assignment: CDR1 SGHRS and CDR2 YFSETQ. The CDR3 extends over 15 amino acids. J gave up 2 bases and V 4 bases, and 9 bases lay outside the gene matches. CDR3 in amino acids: CASSAVTGSPYEQYF. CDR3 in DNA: TGCGCCAGCAGCGCCGTGACAGGGTCCCCCTACGAGCAGTACTTC.

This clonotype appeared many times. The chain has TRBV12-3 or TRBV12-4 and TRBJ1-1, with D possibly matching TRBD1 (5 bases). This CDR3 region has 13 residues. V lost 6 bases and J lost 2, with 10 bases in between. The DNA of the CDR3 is TGTGCCAGCAGCCGACAGCTCAACACTGAAGCTTTCTTT. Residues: CASSRQLNTEAFF.

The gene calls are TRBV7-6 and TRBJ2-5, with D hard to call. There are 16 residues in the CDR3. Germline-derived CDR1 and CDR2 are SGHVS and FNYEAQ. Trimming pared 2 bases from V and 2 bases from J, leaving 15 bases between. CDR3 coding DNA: TGTGCCAGCAGCTTAAATACGGGCAGGCATCAAGAGACCCAGTACTTC. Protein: CASSLNTGRHQETQYF.

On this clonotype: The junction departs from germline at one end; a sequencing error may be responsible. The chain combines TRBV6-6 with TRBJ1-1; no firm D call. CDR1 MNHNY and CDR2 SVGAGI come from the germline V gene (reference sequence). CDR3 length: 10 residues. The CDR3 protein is CASSYEAVSF. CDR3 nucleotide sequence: TGTGCCAGCAGTTACGAGGCCGTCTCCTTT.

The CDR3 nucleotides are TGTGCCAGCCTTGGACTAGCGGGAGAGGAGCAGTACTTC. It codes for CASLGLAGEEQYF. V and J are TRBV18 and TRBJ2-7; 13 nucleotides align to TRBD2. Germline CDR1 is KGHSH and CDR2 is LQKENI. This CDR3 has 13 amino acids. With V trimmed by 8 bases and J by 7 bases, 5 bases remained unmatched.

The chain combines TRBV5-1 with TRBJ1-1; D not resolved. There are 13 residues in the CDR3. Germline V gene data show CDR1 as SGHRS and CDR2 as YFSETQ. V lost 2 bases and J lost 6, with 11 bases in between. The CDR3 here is CASSLTDFAEAFF. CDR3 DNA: TGCGCCAGCAGCTTAACGGACTTCGCTGAAGCTTTCTTT. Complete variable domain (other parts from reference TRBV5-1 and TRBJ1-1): KAGVTQTPRYLIKTRGQQVTLSCSPISGHRSVSWYQQTPGQGLQFLFEYFSETQRNKGNFPGRFSGRQFSNSRSEMNVSTLELGDSALYLCASSLTDFAEAFFGQGTRLTVV.

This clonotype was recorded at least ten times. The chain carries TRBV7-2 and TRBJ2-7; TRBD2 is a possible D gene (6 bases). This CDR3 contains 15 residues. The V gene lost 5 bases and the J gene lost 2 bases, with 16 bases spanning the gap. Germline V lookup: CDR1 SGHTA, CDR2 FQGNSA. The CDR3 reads CASSHSPGTAYEQYF. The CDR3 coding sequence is TGTGCCAGCAGCCACAGTCCCGGGACTGCCTACGAGCAGTACTTC. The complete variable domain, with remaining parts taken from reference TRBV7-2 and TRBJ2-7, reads GAGVSQSPSNKVTEKGKDVELRCDPISGHTALYWYRQSLGQGLEFLIYFQGNSAPDKSGLPSDRFSAERTGGSVSTLTIQRTQQEDSAVYLCASSHSPGTAYEQYFGPGTRLTVT.

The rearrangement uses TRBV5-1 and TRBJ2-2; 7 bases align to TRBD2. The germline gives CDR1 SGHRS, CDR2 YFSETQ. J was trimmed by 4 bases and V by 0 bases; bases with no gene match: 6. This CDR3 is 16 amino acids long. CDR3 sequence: CASSLGGRRITGELFF. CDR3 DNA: TGCGCCAGCAGCTTGGGCGGGAGACGCATCACCGGGGAGCTGTTTTTT.

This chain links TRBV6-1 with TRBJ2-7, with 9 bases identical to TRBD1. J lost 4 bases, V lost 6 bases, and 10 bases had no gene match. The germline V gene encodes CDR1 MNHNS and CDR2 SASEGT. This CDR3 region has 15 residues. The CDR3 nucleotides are TGTGCCAGCAGCAGAATACAGGGGGCGGGGTACGAGCAGTACTTC. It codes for CASSRIQGAGYEQYF.

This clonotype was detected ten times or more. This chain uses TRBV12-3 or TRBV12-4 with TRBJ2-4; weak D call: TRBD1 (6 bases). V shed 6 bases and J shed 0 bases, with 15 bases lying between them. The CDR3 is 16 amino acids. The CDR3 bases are TGTGCCAGCAGCCCTCGACAGGCTATAGCCAAAAACATTCAGTACTTC. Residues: CASSPRQAIAKNIQYF.

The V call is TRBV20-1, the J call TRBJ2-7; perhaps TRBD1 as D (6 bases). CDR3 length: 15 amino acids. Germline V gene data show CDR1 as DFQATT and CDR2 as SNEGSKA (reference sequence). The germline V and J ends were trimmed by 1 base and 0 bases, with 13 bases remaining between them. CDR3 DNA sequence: TGCAGTGCTAGAGGAGGGGGAGTCACCTCCTACGAGCAGTACTTC. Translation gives CSARGGGVTSYEQYF.